This T cell receptor (beta chain) was profiled in a study of technical replicates of blood from a handful of donors (dated by TCRdb to between 2016 and 2019). Library prep was done by the immunoSEQ multiplex PCR assay. TCRdb obtained this table from immuneACCESS and retained in-frame rearrangements with V and J assigned. These tables miss some clones; where compared with another copy, unresolved V genes account for less than half of the shortfall, and the remainder is unexplained. This sample gives 60,000 to 90,000 clones in total; about 95% of them show up just once. The ten top clones hold less than 0.3% of the sample. Here V drops 6 bases and J drops 5 bases, and the junction holds 7 bases not matched to any gene. The CDR3 contains 12 residues, cysteine and phenylalanine counted. Only CDR3 DNA remains: 36 bases, in frame from the first base. CDR1 and CDR2, looked up from the germline V gene, are SQVTM and ANQGSEA.

Comment on this clone: Its antigen is not yet known. Within one base of it there is no much larger clone, and no base qualities were kept.

This chain is built from TRBV29-1 and TRBJ2-7; 7 middle bases align to TRBD1. This TCR was sampled from a human donor in good health. Sequencing was done on a sample of T cells isolated from PBMCs. In nucleotides, the sequence is TGCAGCGTAGAGAAGACAGGGAACGAGCAGTACTTC. It is translated as CSVEKTGNEQYF.